This record looks at one T cell receptor beta chain sequence and its context. What it recognizes is unknown. Trimming took 6 bases from V and 5 from J, leaving 19 bases between them. The CDR3 is 15 residues long. Germline V gives CDR1 MDHEN, CDR2 SYDVKM. Profiling relied on immunoSEQ multiplex PCR, and the TCRdb table lists in-frame clones only, not all of them. The sample gives about 100,000 clones, approximately 90% of which show up once; 2.5% to 3.5% is in the top ten. These data originate in a study of T cell responses to AZD1222 COVID-19 vaccine. About the study: Pooled samples include second doses given at about 4 or 12 weeks. General study points: Baseline serology detected seropositivity in only a handful of AZD1222 recipients. Among vaccine-associated CD4 TCRs, coverage spanned spike, with dominance at 160-218 and 743-854. Clonal diversity was possibly underestimated, and white British individuals and females predominated among donors.

The sequencing used peripheral blood, collected on day 0 of AZD1222 vaccination. The sequence was collected from an adult in good health. This chain links TRBV28 with TRBJ2-5; D call uncertain. The CDR3 DNA reads as TGTGCCAGCAGAGAGGCCCCCGCCCAAGTGGAGACCCAGTACTTC. Translation: CASREAPAQVETQYF.